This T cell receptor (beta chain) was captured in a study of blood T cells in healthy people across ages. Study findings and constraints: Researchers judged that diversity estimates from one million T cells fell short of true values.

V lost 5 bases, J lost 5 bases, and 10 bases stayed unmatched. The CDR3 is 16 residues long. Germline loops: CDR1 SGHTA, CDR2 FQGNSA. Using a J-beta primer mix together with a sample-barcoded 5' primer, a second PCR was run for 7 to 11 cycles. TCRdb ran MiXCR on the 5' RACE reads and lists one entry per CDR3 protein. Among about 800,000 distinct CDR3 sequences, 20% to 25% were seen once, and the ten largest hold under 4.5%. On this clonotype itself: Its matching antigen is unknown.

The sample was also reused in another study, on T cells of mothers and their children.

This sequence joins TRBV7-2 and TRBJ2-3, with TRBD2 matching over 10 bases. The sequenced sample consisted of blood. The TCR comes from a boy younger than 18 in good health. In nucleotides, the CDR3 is TGTGCCAGCAGCCCTACCACTAGCGGGGCTCGAGATACGCAGTATTTT. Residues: CASSPTTSGARDTQYF. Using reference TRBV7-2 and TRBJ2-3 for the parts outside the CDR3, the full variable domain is GAGVSQSPSNKVTEKGKDVELRCDPISGHTALYWYRQSLGQGLEFLIYFQGNSAPDKSGLPSDRFSAERTGGSVSTLTIQRTQQEDSAVYLCASSPTTSGARDTQYFGPGTRLTVL.